This TCR beta chain derives from a study of T cell repertoires in cytomegalovirus infection. In TCRdb, the reads were re-called with MiXCR into one record per CDR3 protein. Of a few hundred thousand distinct CDR3 sequences listed, 26% were seen once; the top ten hold less than 15%. With 5 bases clipped from V and 1 base from J, the junction kept 9 bases outside the gene matches. Germline CDR1 is SEHNR and CDR2 is FQNEAQ (reference sequence). The CDR3 has 16 amino acids. The table lists this clonotype with a few counts. Sequenced sample: PBMCs. V usage is TRBV7-9 and J usage is TRBJ2-7, with 9 positions matching TRBD1. This sequence was found in a human donor in good health (CMV status not recorded). Some clones in this sample may be carry-over from other donors' samples. The DNA of the CDR3 is TGTGCCAGCAGCGCCCCAGCGGGACAGGGTTCCTACGAGCAGTACTTC. This codes for CASSAPAGQGSYEQYF. Combining the CDR3 with reference TRBV7-9 and TRBJ2-7 gives the whole variable domain DTGVSQNPRHKITKRGQNVTFRCDPISEHNRLYWYRQTLGQGPEFLTYFQNEAQLEKSRLLSDRFSAERPKGSFSTLEIQRTEQGDSAMYLCASSAPAGQGSYEQYFGPGTRLTVT.